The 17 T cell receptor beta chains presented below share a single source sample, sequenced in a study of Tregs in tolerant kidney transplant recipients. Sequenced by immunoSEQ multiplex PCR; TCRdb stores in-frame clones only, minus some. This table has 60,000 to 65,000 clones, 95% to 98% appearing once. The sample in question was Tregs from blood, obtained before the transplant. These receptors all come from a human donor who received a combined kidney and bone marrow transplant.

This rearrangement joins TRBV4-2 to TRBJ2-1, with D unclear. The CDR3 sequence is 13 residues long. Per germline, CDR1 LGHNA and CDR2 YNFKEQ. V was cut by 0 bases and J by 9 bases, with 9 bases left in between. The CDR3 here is CASSQDWAGEQFF. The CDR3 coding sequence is TGTGCCAGCAGCCAAGACTGGGCAGGTGAGCAGTTCTTC.

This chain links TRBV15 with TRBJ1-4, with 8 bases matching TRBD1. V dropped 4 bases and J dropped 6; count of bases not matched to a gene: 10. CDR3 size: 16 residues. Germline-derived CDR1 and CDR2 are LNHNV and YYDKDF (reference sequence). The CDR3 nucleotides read TGTGCCACCAGCAACCCCCGGACAGGGCAGGATGAAAAACTGTTTTTT. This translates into CATSNPRTGQDEKLFF. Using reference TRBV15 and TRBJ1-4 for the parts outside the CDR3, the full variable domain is DAMVIQNPRYQVTQFGKPVTLSCSQTLNHNVMYWYQQKSSQAPKLLFHYYDKDFNNEADTPDNFQSRRPNTSFCFLDIRSPGLGDTAMYLCATSNPRTGQDEKLFFGSGTQLSVL.

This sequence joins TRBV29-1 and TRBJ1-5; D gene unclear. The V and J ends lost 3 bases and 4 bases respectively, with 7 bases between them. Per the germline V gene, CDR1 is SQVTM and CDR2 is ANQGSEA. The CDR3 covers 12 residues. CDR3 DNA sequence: TGCAGCGTTGAGGCGGGGAATCAGCCCCAGCATTTT. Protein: CSVEAGNQPQHF.

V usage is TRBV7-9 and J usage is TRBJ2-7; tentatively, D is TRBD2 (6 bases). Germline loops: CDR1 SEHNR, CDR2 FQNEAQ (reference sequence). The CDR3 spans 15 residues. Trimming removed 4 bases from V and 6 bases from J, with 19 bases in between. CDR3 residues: CASSSSVAGWREQYF. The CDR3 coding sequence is TGTGCCAGCAGCTCTAGCGTGGCAGGATGGCGCGAGCAGTACTTC. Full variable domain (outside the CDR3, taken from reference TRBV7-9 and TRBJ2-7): DTGVSQNPRHKITKRGQNVTFRCDPISEHNRLYWYRQTLGQGPEFLTYFQNEAQLEKSRLLSDRFSAERPKGSFSTLEIQRTEQGDSAMYLCASSSSVAGWREQYFGPGTRLTVT.

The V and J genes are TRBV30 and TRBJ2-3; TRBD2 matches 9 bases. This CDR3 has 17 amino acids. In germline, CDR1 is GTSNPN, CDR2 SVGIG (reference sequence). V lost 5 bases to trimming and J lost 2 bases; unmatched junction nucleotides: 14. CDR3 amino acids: CAWGASQRGDLTDTQYF. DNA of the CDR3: TGTGCCTGGGGGGCCAGCCAGCGGGGGGACCTCACAGATACGCAGTATTTT.

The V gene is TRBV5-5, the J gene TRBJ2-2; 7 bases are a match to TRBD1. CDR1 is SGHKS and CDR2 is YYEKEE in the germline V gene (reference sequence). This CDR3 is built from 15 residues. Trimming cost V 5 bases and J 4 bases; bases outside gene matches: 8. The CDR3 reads CASRLQGLGTGELFF. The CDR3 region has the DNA TGTGCCAGCAGACTACAGGGGTTGGGCACCGGGGAGCTGTTTTTT.

CDR3 DNA: TGTGCCAGCAGCCCACAGGTCAATGAGCAGTTCTTC. It is translated as CASSPQVNEQFF. The chain uses TRBV7-2 and TRBJ2-1, with a tentative D call TRBD1 (5 bases). The V end was cut by 5 bases, the J end by 6 bases, with 8 bases between. The CDR3 is made up of 12 amino acids. Germline V gene sequence: CDR1 SGHTA, CDR2 FQGNSA. The full variable domain, completed using reference TRBV7-2 and TRBJ2-1, is GAGVSQSPSNKVTEKGKDVELRCDPISGHTALYWYRQSLGQGLEFLIYFQGNSAPDKSGLPSDRFSAERTGGSVSTLTIQRTQQEDSAVYLCASSPQVNEQFFGPGTRLTVL.

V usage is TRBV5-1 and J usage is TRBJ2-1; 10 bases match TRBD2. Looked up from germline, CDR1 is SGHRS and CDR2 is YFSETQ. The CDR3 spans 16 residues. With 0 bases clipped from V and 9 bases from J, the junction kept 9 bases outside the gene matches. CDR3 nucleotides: TGCGCCAGCAGCTTGGCCGCTAGCGGGAGAGTCGGTGAGCAGTTCTTC. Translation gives CASSLAASGRVGEQFF.

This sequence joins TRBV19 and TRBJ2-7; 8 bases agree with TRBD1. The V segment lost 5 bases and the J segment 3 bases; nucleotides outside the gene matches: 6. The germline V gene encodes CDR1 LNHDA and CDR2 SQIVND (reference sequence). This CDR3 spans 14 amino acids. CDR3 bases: TGTGCCAGTAGTCCACAGGGGGGAGGCTACGAGCAGTACTTC. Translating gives CASSPQGGGYEQYF.

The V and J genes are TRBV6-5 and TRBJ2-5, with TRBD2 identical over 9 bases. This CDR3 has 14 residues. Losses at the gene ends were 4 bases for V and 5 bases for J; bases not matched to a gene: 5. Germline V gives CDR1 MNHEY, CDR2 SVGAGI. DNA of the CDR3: TGTGCCAGCAGTTCCGGCGGGGGGGTGGAGACCCAGTACTTC. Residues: CASSSGGGVETQYF.

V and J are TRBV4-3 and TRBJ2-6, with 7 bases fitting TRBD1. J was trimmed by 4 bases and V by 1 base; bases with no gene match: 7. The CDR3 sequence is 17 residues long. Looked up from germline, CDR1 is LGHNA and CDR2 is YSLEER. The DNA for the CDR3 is TGCGCCAGCAGCCAAGGATACTTCAGGGGGGGGGCCAACGTCCTGACTTTC. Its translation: CASSQGYFRGGANVLTF.

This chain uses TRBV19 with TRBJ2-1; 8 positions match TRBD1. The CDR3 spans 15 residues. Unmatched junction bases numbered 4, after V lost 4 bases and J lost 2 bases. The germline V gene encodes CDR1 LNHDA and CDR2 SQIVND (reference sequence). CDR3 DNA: TGTGCCAGTAGTACGGACAGGGAACCCTACAATGAGCAGTTCTTC. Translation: CASSTDREPYNEQFF. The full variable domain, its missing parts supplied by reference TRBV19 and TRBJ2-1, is DGGITQSPKYLFRKEGQNVTLSCEQNLNHDAMYWYRQDPGQGLRLIYYSQIVNDFQKGDIAEGYSVSREKKESFPLTVTSAQKNPTAFYLCASSTDREPYNEQFFGPGTRLTVL.

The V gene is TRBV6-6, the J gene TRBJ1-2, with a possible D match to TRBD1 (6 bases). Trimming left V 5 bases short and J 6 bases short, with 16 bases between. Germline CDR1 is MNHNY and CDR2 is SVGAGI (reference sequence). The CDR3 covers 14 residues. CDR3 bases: TGTGCCAGCAGTAGCCCCGAGGGGGGGGATGGCTACACCTTC. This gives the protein CASSSPEGGDGYTF.

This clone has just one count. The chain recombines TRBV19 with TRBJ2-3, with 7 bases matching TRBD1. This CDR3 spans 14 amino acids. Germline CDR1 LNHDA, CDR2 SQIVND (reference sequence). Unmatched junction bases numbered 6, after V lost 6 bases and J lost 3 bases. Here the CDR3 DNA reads TGTGCCAGTAGACACAGACAGGGAACAGATACGCAGTATTTT. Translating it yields CASRHRQGTDTQYF.

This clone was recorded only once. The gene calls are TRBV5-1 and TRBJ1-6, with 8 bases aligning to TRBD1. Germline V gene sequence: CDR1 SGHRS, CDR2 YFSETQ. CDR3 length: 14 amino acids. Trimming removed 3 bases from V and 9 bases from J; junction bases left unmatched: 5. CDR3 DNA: TGCGCCAGCAGCTCCCAGGGGGCGGCTTCACCCCTCCACTTT. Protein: CASSSQGAASPLHF.

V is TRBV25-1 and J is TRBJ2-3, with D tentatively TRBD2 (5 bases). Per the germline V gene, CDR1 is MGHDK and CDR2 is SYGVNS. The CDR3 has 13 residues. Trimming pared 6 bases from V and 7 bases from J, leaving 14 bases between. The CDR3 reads CASSQKWRNTQYF. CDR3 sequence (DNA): TGTGCCAGCAGCCAAAAATGGAGGAATACGCAGTATTTT.

CDR3 region: CASSQGVGTSGRGNIQYF. The CDR3 DNA follows: TGTGCCAGCAGCCAAGGGGTGGGGACTAGCGGGAGAGGGAACATTCAGTACTTC. The rearrangement uses TRBV4-2 and TRBJ2-4; 14 bases are a match to TRBD2. V lost 1 base to trimming and J lost 7 bases; unmatched junction nucleotides: 9. The CDR3 has 18 amino acids. Germline assignment: CDR1 LGHNA and CDR2 YNFKEQ.